This T cell receptor (beta chain) is drawn from a study of identical twins. There are many counts of this clonotype. Its antigen is currently unknown. Overall study results and limits: Models came in too low on out-of-frame TCR alpha sharing in monozygotic twins.

Template switching added a universal primer site; cDNA carried unique molecular identifiers. Via MiXCR, TCRdb re-called the 5' RACE reads, giving one row per CDR3 protein. The sample lists a few hundred thousand distinct CDR3 sequences; 7% to 9.5% were seen once. This TCR came from a woman in her 50s in good health. The sequencing sample was made of naive T cells sorted from blood.

This CDR3 reads CSVRGLAGGWDEQFF. CDR3 DNA: TGCAGCGTACGGGGACTAGCGGGAGGTTGGGATGAGCAGTTCTTC. The chain employs TRBV29-1 and TRBJ2-1, with 15 positions matching TRBD2. The CDR3 spans 15 residues. Trimming took 6 bases from V and 8 from J; bases not matched to a gene: 8. Looked up from germline, CDR1 is SQVTM and CDR2 is ANQGSEA.